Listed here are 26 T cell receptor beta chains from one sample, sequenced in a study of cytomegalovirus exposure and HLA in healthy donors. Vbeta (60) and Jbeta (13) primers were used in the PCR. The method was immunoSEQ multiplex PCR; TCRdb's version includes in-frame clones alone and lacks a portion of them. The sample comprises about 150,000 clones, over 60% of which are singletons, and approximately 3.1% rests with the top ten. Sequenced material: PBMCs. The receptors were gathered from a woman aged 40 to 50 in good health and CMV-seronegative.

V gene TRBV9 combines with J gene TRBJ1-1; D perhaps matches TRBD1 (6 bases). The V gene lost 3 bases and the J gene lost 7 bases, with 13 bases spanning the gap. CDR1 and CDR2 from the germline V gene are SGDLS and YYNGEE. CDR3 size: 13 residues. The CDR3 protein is CASSGTAVGEAFF. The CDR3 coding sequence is TGTGCCAGCAGCGGGACAGCGGTCGGTGAAGCTTTCTTT.

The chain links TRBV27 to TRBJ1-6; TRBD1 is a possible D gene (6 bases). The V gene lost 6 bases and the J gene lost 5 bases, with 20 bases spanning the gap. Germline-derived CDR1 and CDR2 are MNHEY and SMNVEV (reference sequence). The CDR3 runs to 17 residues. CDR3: CASSPNRGGGNNSPLHF. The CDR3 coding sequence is TGTGCCAGCAGCCCTAATAGGGGAGGGGGAAATAATTCACCCCTCCACTTT.

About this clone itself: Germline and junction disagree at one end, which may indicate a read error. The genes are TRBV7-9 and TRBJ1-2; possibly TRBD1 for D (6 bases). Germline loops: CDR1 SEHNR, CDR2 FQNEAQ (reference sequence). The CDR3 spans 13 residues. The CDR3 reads CSSSFPGADGYTF. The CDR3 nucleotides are TGTTCCAGCAGCTTTCCAGGGGCTGATGGCTACACCTTC. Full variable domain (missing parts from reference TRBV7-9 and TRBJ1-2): DTGVSQNPRHKITKRGQNVTFRCDPISEHNRLYWYRQTLGQGPEFLTYFQNEAQLEKSRLLSDRFSAERPKGSFSTLEIQRTEQGDSAMYLCSSSFPGADGYTFGSGTRLTVV.

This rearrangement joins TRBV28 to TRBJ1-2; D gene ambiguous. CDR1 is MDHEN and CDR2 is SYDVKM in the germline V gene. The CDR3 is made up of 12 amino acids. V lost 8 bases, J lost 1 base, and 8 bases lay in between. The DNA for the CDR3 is TGTGCCAGCCTCACGGTTAACTATGGCTACACCTTC. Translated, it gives CASLTVNYGYTF.

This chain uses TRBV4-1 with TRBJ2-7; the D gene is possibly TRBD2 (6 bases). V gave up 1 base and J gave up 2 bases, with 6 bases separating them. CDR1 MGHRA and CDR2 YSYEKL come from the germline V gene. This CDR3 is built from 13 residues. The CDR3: CASSQAGAYEQYF. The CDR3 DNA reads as TGCGCCAGCAGCCAAGCGGGGGCCTACGAGCAGTACTTC.

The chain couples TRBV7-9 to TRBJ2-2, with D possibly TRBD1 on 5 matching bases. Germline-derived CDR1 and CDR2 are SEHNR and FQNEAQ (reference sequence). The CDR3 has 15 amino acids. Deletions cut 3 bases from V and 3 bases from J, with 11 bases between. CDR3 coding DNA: TGTGCCAGCAGCTTTCGGGCAGGGCACACCGGGGAGCTGTTTTTT. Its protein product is CASSFRAGHTGELFF.

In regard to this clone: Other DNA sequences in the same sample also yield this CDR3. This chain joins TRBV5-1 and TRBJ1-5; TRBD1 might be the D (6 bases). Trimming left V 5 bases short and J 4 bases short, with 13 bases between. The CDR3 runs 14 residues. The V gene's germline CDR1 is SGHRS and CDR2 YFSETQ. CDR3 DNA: TGCGCCAGCAGTCTCAGGGGCGGAAATCAGCCCCAGCATTTT. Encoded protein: CASSLRGGNQPQHF.

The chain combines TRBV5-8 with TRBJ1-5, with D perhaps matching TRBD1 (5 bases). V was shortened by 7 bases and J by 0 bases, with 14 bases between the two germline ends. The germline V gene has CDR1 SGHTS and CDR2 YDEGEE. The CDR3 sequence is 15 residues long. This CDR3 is CASGGTANSNQPQHF. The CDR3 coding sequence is TGTGCCAGCGGCGGGACTGCGAATAGCAATCAGCCCCAGCATTTT.

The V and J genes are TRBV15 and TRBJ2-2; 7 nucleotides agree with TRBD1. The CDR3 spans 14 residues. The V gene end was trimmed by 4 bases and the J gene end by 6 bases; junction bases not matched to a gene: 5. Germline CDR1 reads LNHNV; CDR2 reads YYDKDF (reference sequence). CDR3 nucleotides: TGTGCCACCAGCAACAGGGGTAAATCCGGGGAGCTGTTTTTT. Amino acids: CATSNRGKSGELFF. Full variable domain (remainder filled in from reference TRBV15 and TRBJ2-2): DAMVIQNPRYQVTQFGKPVTLSCSQTLNHNVMYWYQQKSSQAPKLLFHYYDKDFNNEADTPDNFQSRRPNTSFCFLDIRSPGLGDTAMYLCATSNRGKSGELFFGEGSRLTVL.

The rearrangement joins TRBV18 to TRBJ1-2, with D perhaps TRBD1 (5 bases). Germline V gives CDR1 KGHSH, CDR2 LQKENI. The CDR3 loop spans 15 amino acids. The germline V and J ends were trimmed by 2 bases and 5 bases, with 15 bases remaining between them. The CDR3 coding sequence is TGTGCCAGCTCACCATTGGAGGGGCAAGGGTATGGCTACACCTTC. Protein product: CASSPLEGQGYGYTF.

The CDR3 coding sequence is TGCGCCAGCAGTGAGCACCCCTGGACAGCAATGAACACTGAAGCTTTCTTT. This encodes CASSEHPWTAMNTEAFF. The J gene is TRBJ1-1, the V gene TRBV10-2; D might be TRBD1 (6 bases). Per germline, CDR1 WSHSY and CDR2 SAAADI. CDR3 length: 17 amino acids. V dropped 2 bases and J dropped 0 bases, with 16 bases sitting between them.

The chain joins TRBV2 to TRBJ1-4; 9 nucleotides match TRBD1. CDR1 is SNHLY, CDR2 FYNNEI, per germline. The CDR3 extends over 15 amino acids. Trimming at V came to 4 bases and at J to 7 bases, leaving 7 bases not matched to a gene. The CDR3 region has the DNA TGTGCCAGCAGTGCTACACAGGGGGCGAGTGAAAAACTGTTTTTT. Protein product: CASSATQGASEKLFF.

CDR3 nucleotide sequence: TGTGCCAGCAGTTTAGCAGGGGTCGGGAACTACGAGCAGTACTTC. Protein product: CASSLAGVGNYEQYF. The chain is built from TRBV27 and TRBJ2-7; D may be TRBD1 (6 bases). Germline lookup yields CDR1 MNHEY and CDR2 SMNVEV (reference sequence). This CDR3 contains 15 residues. The ends were cut back, 2 bases at V and 3 bases at J, with 14 bases in the middle.

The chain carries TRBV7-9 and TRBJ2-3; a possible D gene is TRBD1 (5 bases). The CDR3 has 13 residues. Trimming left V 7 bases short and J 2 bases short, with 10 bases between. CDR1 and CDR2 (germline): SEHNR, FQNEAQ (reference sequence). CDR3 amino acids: CASTKDTTDTQYF. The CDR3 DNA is TGTGCCAGCACCAAGGACACCACAGATACGCAGTATTTT. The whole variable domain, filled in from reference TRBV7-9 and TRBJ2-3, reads DTGVSQNPRHKITKRGQNVTFRCDPISEHNRLYWYRQTLGQGPEFLTYFQNEAQLEKSRLLSDRFSAERPKGSFSTLEIQRTEQGDSAMYLCASTKDTTDTQYFGPGTRLTVL.

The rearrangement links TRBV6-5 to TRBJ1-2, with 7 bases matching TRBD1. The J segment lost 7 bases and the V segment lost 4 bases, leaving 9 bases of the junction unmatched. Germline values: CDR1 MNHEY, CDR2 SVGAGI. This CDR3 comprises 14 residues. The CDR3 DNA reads TGTGCCAGCAGTTTCGCAGGGGGTTTGACTGGCTACACCTTC. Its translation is CASSFAGGLTGYTF.

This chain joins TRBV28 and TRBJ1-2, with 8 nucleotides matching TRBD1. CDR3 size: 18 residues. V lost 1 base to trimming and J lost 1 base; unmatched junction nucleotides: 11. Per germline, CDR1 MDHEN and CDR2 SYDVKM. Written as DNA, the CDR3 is TGTGCCAGCAGTTTATTACCGCCCGGGACAGGAGGTAACTATGGCTACACCTTC. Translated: CASSLLPPGTGGNYGYTF.

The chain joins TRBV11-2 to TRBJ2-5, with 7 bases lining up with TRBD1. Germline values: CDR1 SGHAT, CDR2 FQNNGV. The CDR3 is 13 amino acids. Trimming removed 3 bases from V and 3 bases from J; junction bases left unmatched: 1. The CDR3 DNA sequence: TGTGCCAGCAGCTTCGGACAGGAAGAGACCCAGTACTTC. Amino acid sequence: CASSFGQEETQYF.

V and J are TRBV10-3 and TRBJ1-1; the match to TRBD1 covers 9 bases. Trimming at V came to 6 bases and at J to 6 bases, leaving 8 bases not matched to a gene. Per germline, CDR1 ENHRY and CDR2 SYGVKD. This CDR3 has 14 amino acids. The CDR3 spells CAIRNRTGEAEAFF. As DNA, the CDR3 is TGTGCCATCAGAAACAGGACAGGGGAGGCTGAAGCTTTCTTT.

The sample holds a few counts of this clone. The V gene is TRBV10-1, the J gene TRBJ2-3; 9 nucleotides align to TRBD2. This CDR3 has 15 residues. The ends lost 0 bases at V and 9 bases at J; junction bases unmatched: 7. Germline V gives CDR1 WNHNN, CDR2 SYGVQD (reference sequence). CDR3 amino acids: CASSESSGGSRTQYF. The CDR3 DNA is TGCGCCAGCAGTGAGTCCAGCGGGGGGTCACGAACGCAGTATTTT.

The CDR3 nucleotides read TGTGCCAGCAGTCCCTTTGCGGGGATCTCCTACGAGCAGTACTTC. Encoded protein: CASSPFAGISYEQYF. V gene TRBV28 combines with J gene TRBJ2-7; maybe TRBD2 (6 bases). This CDR3 is 15 amino acids long. V lost 5 bases to trimming and J lost 0 bases, with 14 bases between them. Per germline, CDR1 MDHEN and CDR2 SYDVKM.

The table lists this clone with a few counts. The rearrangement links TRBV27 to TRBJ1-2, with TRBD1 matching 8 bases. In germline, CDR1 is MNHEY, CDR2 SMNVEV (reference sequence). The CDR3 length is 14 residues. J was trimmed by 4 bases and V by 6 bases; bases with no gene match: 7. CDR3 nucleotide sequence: TGTGCCAGCAGGCGGGGACAGGAAGTCTATGGCTACACCTTC. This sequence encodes CASRRGQEVYGYTF.

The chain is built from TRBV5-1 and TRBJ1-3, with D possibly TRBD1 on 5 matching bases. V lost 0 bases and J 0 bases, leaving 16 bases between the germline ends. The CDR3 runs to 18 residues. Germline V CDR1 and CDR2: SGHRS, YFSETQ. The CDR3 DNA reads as TGCGCCAGCAGCTTGGGGCCATCCAGGGTCAACTCTGGAAACACCATATATTTT. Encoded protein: CASSLGPSRVNSGNTIYF.

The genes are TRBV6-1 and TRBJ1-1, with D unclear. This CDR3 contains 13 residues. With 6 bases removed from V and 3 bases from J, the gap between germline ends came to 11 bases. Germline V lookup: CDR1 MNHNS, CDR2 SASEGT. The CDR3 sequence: CASRIFSDTEAFF. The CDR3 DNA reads TGTGCCAGCAGGATATTCAGTGACACTGAAGCTTTCTTT.

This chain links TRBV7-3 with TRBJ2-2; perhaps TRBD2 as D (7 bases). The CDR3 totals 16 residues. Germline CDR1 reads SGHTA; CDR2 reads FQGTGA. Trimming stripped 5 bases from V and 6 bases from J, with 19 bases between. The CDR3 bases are TGTGCCAGCAGCCGAAGTGGGGGGGCCTTACCCGGGGAGCTGTTTTTT. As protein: CASSRSGGALPGELFF.

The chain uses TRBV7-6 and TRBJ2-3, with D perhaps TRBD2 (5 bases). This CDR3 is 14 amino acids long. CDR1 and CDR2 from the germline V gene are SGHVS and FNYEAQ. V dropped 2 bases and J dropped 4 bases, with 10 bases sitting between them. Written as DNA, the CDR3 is TGTGCCAGCAGCTTACTGGGGAGTGCAGATACGCAGTATTTT. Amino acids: CASSLLGSADTQYF.

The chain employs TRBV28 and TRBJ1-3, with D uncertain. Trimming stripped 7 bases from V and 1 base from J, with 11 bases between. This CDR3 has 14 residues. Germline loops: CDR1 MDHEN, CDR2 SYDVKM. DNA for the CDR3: TGTGCCAGCATCTCCGGAGGGTCTGGAAACACCATATATTTT. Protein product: CASISGGSGNTIYF.